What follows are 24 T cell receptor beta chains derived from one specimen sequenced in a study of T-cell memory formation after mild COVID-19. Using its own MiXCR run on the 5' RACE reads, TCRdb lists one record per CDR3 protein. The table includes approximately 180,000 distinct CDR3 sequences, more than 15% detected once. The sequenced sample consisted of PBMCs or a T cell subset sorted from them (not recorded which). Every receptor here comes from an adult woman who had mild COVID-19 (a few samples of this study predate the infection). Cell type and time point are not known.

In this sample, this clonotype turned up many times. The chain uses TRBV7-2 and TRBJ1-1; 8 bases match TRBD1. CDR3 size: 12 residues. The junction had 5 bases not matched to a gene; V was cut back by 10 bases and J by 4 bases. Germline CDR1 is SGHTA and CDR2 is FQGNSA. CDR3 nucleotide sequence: TGTGCCACCGGAGACAGGGGCACTGAAGCTTTCTTT. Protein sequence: CATGDRGTEAFF.

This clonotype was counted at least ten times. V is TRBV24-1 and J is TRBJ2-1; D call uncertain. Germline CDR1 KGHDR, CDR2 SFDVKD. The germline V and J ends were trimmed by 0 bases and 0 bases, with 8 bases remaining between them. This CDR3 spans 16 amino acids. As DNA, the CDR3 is TGTGCCACCAGTGATTTGAGCGTGAGCTCCTACAATGAGCAGTTCTTC. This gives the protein CATSDLSVSSYNEQFF.

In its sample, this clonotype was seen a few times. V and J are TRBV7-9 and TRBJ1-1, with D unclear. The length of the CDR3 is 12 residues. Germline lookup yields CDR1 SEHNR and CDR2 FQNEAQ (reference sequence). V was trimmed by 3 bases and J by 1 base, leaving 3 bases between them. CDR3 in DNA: TGTGCCAGCAGCTTTACGAACACTGAAGCTTTCTTT. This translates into CASSFTNTEAFF.

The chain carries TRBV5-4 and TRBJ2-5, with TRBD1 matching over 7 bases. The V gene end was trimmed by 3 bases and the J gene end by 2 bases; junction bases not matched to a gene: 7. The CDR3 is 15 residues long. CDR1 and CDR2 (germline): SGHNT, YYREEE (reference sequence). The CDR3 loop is CASSSDRDLQETQYF. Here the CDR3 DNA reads TGTGCCAGCAGCTCTGACAGGGATCTTCAAGAGACCCAGTACTTC.

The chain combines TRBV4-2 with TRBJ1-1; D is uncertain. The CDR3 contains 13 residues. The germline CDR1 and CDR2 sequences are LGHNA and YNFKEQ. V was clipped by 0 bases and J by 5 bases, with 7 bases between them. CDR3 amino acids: CASSQDPRTEAFF. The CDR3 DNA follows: TGTGCCAGCAGCCAAGATCCGAGGACTGAAGCTTTCTTT.

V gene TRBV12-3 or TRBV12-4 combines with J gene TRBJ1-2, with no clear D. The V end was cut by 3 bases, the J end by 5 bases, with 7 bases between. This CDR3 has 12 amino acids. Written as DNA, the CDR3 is TGTGCCAGCAGTTTCGCGGGGTATGGCTACACCTTC. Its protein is CASSFAGYGYTF.

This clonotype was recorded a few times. The DNA for the CDR3 is TGTGCCAGCAGCTCGCCGGTTAGCGGAAACAATGAGCAGTTCTTC. The encoded protein is CASSSPVSGNNEQFF. This chain connects TRBV6-5 to TRBJ2-1, with D possibly matching TRBD2 (6 bases). The germline gives CDR1 MNHEY, CDR2 SVGAGI. The CDR3 runs 15 residues. Trimming cost V 6 bases and J 5 bases, with 17 bases left between them.

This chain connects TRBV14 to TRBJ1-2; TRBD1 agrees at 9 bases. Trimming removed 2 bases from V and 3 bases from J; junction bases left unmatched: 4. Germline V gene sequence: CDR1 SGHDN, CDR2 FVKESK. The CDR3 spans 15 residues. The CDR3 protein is CASSQLQGAYYGYTF. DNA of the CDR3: TGTGCCAGCAGCCAACTACAGGGGGCCTACTATGGCTACACCTTC.

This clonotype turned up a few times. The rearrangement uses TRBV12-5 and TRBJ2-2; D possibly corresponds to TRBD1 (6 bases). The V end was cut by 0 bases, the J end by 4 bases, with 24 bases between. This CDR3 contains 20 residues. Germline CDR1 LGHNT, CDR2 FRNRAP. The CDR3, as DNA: TGTGCTAGTGGTTTGGTAAAAAAGGGAGTGGCAGGGGCACCCACCGGGGAGCTGTTTTTT. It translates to CASGLVKKGVAGAPTGELFF.

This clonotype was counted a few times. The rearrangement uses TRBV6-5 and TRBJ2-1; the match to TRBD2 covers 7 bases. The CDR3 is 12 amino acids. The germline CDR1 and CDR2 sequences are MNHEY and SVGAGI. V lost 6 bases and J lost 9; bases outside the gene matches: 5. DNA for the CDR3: TGTGCCAGCAGAGGACCGGGAGGTGAGCAGTTCTTC. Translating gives CASRGPGGEQFF.

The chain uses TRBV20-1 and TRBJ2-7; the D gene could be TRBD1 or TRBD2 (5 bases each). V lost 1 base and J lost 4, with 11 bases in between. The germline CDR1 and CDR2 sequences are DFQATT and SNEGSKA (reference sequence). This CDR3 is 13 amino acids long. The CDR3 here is CSARGDPRYEQYF. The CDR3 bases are TGCAGTGCTAGAGGGGACCCCCGTTACGAGCAGTACTTC.

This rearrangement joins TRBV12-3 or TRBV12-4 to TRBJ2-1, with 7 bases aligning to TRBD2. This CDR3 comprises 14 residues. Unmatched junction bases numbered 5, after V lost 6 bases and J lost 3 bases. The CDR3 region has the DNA TGTGCCAGCAGGGTCCGGGACTACTACAATGAGCAGTTCTTC. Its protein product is CASRVRDYYNEQFF.

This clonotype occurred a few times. Here the CDR3 DNA reads TGTGCCAGCAGCCTTGGGACTAGCGGGAGGACTGAGCAGTTCTTC. Its protein is CASSLGTSGRTEQFF. The rearrangement uses TRBV7-2 and TRBJ2-1; 15 nucleotides match TRBD2. The V and J ends lost 5 bases and 9 bases, in that order; junction bases with no gene match: 5. Germline V gene lookup returns CDR1 SGHTA and CDR2 FQGNSA. This CDR3 has 15 residues.

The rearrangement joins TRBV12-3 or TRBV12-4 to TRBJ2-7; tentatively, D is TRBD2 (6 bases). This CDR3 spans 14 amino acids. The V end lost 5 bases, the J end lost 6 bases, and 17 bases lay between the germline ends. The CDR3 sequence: CASSPGGTMGEQYF. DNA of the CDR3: TGTGCCAGCAGTCCCGGGGGAACGATGGGCGAGCAGTACTTC.

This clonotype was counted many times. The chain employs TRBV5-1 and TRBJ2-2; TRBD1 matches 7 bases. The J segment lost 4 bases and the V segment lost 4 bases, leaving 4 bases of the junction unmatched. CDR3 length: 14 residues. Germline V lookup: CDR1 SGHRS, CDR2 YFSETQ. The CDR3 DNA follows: TGCGCCAGCAGCCCTGGGACAGTCACCGGGGAGCTGTTTTTT. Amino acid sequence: CASSPGTVTGELFF.

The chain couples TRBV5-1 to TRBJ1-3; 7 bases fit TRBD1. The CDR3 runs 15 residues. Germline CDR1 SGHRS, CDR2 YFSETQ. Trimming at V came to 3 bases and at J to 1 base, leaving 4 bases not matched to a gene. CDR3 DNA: TGCGCCAGCAGCTCGGGGACAGATTCTGGAAACACCATATATTTT. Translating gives CASSSGTDSGNTIYF. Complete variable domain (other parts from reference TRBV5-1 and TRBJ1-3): KAGVTQTPRYLIKTRGQQVTLSCSPISGHRSVSWYQQTPGQGLQFLFEYFSETQRNKGNFPGRFSGRQFSNSRSEMNVSTLELGDSALYLCASSSGTDSGNTIYFGEGSWLTVV.

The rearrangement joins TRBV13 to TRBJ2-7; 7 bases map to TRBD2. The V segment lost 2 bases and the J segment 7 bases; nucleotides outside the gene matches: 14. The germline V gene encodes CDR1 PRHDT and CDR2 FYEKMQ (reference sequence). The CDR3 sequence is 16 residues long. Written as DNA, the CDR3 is TGTGCCAGCAGCTTATCGCTAGCGGCCGTCCTTGTGGAGCAGTACTTC. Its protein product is CASSLSLAAVLVEQYF.

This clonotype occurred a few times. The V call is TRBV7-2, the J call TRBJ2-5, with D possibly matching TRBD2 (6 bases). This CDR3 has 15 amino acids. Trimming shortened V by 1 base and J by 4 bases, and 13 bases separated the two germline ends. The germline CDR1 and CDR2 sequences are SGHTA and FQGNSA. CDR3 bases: TGTGCCAGCAGCTTAGGGGGCGGGGTGAGAGAGACCCAGTACTTC. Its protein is CASSLGGGVRETQYF.

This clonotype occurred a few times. Written as DNA, the CDR3 is TGTGCCAGCAGTTCGACAGGTCTCTCCTACGAGCAGTACTTC. This codes for CASSSTGLSYEQYF. The chain employs TRBV12-3 or TRBV12-4 and TRBJ2-7, with D maybe TRBD1 (6 bases). Trimming removed 4 bases at V and 0 bases at J, with 10 bases between. The CDR3 extends over 14 amino acids.

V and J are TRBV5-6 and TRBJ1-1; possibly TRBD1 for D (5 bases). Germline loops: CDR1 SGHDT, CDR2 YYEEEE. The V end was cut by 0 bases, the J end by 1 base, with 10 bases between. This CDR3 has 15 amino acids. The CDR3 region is CASSLAGQGNTEAFF. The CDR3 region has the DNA TGTGCCAGCAGCTTGGCGGGGCAGGGGAACACTGAAGCTTTCTTT.

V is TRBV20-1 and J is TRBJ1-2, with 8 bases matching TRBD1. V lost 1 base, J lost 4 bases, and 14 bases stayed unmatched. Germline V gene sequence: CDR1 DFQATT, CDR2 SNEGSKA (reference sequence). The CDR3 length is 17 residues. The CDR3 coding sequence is TGCAGTGCTAGAGTCTCAGGACAGGGAACAGCGGGCTATGGCTACACCTTC. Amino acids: CSARVSGQGTAGYGYTF.

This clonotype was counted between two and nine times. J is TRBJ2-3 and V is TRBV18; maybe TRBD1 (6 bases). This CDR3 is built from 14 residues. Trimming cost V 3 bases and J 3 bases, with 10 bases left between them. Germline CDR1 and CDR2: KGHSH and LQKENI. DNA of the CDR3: TGTGCCAGCTCACCTTCACAGGGAACAGATACGCAGTATTTT. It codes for CASSPSQGTDTQYF.

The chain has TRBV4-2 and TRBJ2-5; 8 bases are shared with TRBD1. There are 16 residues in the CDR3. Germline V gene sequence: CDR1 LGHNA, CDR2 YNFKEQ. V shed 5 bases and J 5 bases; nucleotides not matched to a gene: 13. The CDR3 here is CASSETAGGAGETQYF. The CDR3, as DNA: TGTGCCAGCAGCGAAACGGCAGGGGGCGCCGGGGAGACCCAGTACTTC.

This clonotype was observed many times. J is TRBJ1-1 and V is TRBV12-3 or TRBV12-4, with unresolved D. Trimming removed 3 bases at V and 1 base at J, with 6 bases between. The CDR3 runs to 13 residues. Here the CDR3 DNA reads TGTGCCAGCAGTTTCCCGGGGAACACTGAAGCTTTCTTT. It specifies CASSFPGNTEAFF.